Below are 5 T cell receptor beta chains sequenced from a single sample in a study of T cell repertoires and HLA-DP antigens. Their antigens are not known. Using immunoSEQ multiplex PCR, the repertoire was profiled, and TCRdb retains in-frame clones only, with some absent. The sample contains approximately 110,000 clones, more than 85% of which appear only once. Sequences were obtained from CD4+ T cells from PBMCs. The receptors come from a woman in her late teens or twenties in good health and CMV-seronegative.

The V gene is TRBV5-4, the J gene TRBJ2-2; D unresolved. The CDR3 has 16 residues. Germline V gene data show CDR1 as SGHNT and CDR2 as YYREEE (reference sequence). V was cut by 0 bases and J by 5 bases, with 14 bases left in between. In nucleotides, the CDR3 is TGTGCCAGCAGCTTGGCCCCGGGTTGGCAAACCGGGGAGCTGTTTTTT. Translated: CASSLAPGWQTGELFF.

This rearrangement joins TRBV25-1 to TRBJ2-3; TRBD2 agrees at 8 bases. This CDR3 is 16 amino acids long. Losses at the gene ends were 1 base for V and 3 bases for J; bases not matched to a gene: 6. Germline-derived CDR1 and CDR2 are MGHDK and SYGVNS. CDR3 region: CASSELSGGRTDTQYF. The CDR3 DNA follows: TGTGCCAGCAGTGAATTATCCGGCGGGAGGACAGATACGCAGTATTTT. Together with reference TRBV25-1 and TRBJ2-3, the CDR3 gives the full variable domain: EADIYQTPRYLVIGTGKKITLECSQTMGHDKMYWYQQDPGMELHLIHYSYGVNSTEKGDLSSESTVSRIRTEHFPLTLESARPSHTSQYLCASSELSGGRTDTQYFGPGTRLTVL.

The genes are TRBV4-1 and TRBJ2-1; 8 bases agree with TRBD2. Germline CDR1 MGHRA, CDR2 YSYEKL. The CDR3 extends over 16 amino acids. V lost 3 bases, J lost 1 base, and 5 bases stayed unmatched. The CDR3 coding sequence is TGCGCCAGCAGCCATGTGGGCGGGGGGTCCTACAATGAGCAGTTCTTC. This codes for CASSHVGGGSYNEQFF.

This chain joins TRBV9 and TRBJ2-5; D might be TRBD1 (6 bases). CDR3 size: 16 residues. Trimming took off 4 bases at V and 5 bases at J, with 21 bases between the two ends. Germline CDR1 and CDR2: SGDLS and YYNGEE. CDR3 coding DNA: TGTGCCAGCAGCCCAGGACAGAACCTCCGCCCGGAGACCCAGTACTTC. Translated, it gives CASSPGQNLRPETQYF.

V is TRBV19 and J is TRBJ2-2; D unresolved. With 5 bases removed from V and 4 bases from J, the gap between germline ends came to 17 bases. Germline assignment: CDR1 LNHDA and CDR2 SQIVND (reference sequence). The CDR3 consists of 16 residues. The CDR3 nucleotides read TGTGCCAGTAGTGCCCCGCAAGGCACGGTCACCGGGGAGCTGTTTTTT. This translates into CASSAPQGTVTGELFF. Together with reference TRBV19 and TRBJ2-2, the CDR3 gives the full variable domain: DGGITQSPKYLFRKEGQNVTLSCEQNLNHDAMYWYRQDPGQGLRLIYYSQIVNDFQKGDIAEGYSVSREKKESFPLTVTSAQKNPTAFYLCASSAPQGTVTGELFFGEGSRLTVL.